Detailed here is one T cell receptor (beta chain). The data are from a study of blood T cell repertoires in COVID-19. Study-wide context: PBMCs, B-cell-depleted T cells, or T cells were the source of the cDNA or gDNA that made up the material.

Authors' processing steps: Amplification of reference gene primers was used by the study to estimate nucleated cell counts. Profiling relied on immunoSEQ multiplex PCR, and the TCRdb table lists in-frame clones only, not all of them. The DNA gave D and trimming, while V, J and clone size come from that table. In the table there are about 150,000 clones, about three quarters of which are singletons. The CDR3 has 15 amino acids. Trimming left V 2 bases short and J 8 bases short, with 18 bases between. Germline CDR1 reads GTSNPN; CDR2 reads SVGIG (reference sequence). The specimen was peripheral blood. The clonotype was recovered from an elderly man with acute or convalescent COVID-19. V and J are TRBV30 and TRBJ1-4, with D possibly matching TRBD1 (6 bases). For the CDR3, the DNA is TGTGCCTGGAGTAATAGACAGGTCATTACCGAAAAACTGTTTTTT. Amino acid sequence: CAWSNRQVITEKLFF.